The present entry profiles one TCR beta chain with its context. The antigen remains undetermined. The germline CDR1 and CDR2 sequences are MNHEY and SMNVEV (reference sequence). J lost 4 bases, V lost 2 bases, and 4 bases had no gene match. CDR3 length: 15 residues. Clones were sequenced by immunoSEQ multiplex PCR, and TCRdb holds only the in-frame ones, with some missing. The table has about 350,000 clones, about 88% seen once. The source of the sample is a study of Ad26.COV2.S vaccination and SARS-CoV-2 variants. Overall study results and limits: Analyses of TCR breadth and depth may have underestimated total T cell responses.

Noted treatment: 19 received Ad26.COV2.S at low or high dose, single or two shots; 5 received placebo; per-sample allocation not given. Material that was analyzed had been drawn on day 63 after the first vaccine or placebo injection. The V call is TRBV27, the J call TRBJ2-3, with 9 bases matching TRBD2. This specimen was peripheral blood, taken in a trial of Ad26.COV2.S vaccine versus placebo. This clonotype originated in a person aged 18-60 years who received the Ad26.COV2.S COVID-19 vaccine or a placebo. CDR3 protein: CASSLRAGGSDTQYF. For the CDR3, the DNA is TGTGCCAGCAGTTTAAGGGCGGGAGGGTCAGATACGCAGTATTTT.